The rows below give T cell receptor beta chains drawn from one sample of a study of cytomegalovirus exposure and HLA in healthy donors. The table came from immunoSEQ multiplex PCR; TCRdb's copy has only in-frame clones and leaves some out. The sample shows 100,000 to 150,000 clones, roughly 15% of them seen only once. Sequencing was done on a sample of PBMCs. Source of these receptors: a female donor in good health and CMV-seropositive. Both conserved end residues are part of each CDR3. Fields, in order: D gene, J gene, V gene, clone size, CDR3 protein, CDR3 DNA. A D gene is named only where the DNA matches it firmly. Size values are once, few and many counts, or a class for expanded clones, and some rows have none.

>TRBD1|TRBJ2-7|TRBV4-3|few
CASSQATGRNSYEQYF
TGCGCCAGCAGCCAAGCGACAGGGAGAAACTCCTACGAGCAGTACTTC
>TRBD2|TRBJ2-2|TRBV5-1|-
CASTPGLAETRGTGELFF
TGCGCCAGCACACCGGGACTAGCGGAGACGCGAGGCACCGGGGAGCTGTTTTTT
>-|TRBJ2-5|TRBV11-3|-
CASSPIGGTQYF
TGTGCCAGCAGCCCCATCGGCGGGACCCAGTACTTC
>-|TRBJ1-5|TRBV6-5|few
CASSLRPGDQPQHF
TGTGCCAGCAGCCTGCGCCCAGGGGATCAGCCCCAGCATTTT
>TRBD1|TRBJ2-7|TRBV5-6|-
CASSLVTGDLYF
TGTGCCAGCAGCTTGGTGACAGGGGATCTGTACTTC
>TRBD1|TRBJ1-5|TRBV28|few
CASSDTGGASNQPQHF
TGTGCCAGCAGTGATACAGGGGGCGCAAGCAATCAGCCCCAGCATTTT
>TRBD2|TRBJ2-2|TRBV5-1|few
CASSWNLAGTANTGELFF
TGCGCCAGCAGCTGGAACCTAGCGGGGACCGCGAACACCGGGGAGCTGTTTTTT
>TRBD1|TRBJ2-7|TRBV5-8|few
CASSYRGRYEQYF
TGTGCCAGCTCCTACAGGGGCCGATACGAGCAGTACTTC
>-|TRBJ2-7|TRBV5-4|few
CASSSSRLSYEQYF
TGTGCCAGCAGCTCGTCGAGGCTCTCCTACGAGCAGTACTTC
>-|TRBJ1-1|TRBV30|few
CAWSIGSRTEAFF
TGTGCCTGGAGTATCGGGAGTAGGACTGAAGCTTTCTTT
>TRBD1|TRBJ2-2|TRBV30|-
CAWYHWTGENTGELFF
TGTGCCTGGTACCACTGGACAGGGGAGAACACCGGGGAGCTGTTTTTT
>-|TRBJ1-4|TRBV4-2|few
CASSQKGGATNEKLFF
TGTGCCAGCAGCCAAAAAGGAGGTGCAACTAATGAAAAACTGTTTTTT
>-|TRBJ1-2|TRBV6-1|few
CASSSDYGYTF
TGTGCCAGCAGTTCAGACTATGGCTACACCTTC
>-|TRBJ2-7|TRBV18|few
CASSPQQDSYEQYF
TGTGCCAGCTCACCACAACAGGACTCCTACGAGCAGTACTTC
>TRBD1|TRBJ2-7|TRBV6-5|few
CASSYQGAYEQYF
TGTGCCAGCAGTTATCAGGGGGCCTACGAGCAGTACTTC
>-|TRBJ1-1|TRBV4-3|few
CASSQDRNTEAFF
TGCGCCAGCAGCCAAGACCGGAACACTGAAGCTTTCTTT
>-|TRBJ2-2|TRBV4-3|few
CASSQGKGISANTGELFF
TGCGCCAGCAGCCAAGGGAAGGGGATCTCCGCGAACACCGGGGAGCTGTTTTTT
>TRBD1|TRBJ2-1|TRBV11-2|few
CASRGGTGNEQFF
TGTGCCAGCAGAGGGGGGACAGGCAATGAGCAGTTCTTC
>TRBD1|TRBJ1-2|TRBV27|-
CASSLSPDRGNRGYTF
TGTGCCAGCAGTTTATCCCCGGACAGGGGGAATCGTGGCTACACCTTC
>TRBD1|TRBJ1-4|TRBV29-1|few
CSVGGQLAGRGEKLFF
TGCAGCGTTGGGGGACAGCTGGCAGGAAGGGGCGAAAAACTGTTTTTT
>TRBD1|TRBJ1-5|TRBV6-5|-
CASSPKTGVDQPQHF
TGTGCCAGCAGTCCTAAGACAGGGGTGGATCAGCCCCAGCATTTT
>-|TRBJ1-1|TRBV5-4|-
CASSLVGGNTEAFF
TGTGCCAGCAGCTTGGTCGGGGGGAACACTGAAGCTTTCTTT
>TRBD1|TRBJ2-6|TRBV4-1|few
CASTTGGASGTGFSGANVLTF
TGCGCCAGCACCACAGGGGGGGCCTCCGGGACAGGGTTCTCTGGGGCCAACGTCCTGACTTTC
>TRBD1|TRBJ1-4|TRBV27|-
CASSLAGTGGAKLFF
TGTGCCAGCAGTCTGGCCGGGACAGGGGGGGCAAAACTGTTTTTT
>TRBD1|TRBJ1-1|TRBV6-1|-
CASRRQGNPEAFF
TGTGCCAGCAGGAGACAGGGGAACCCTGAAGCTTTCTTT
>TRBD1|TRBJ2-7|TRBV6-5|few
CASSPKDRVGYEQYF
TGTGCCAGCAGTCCCAAGGACAGGGTCGGCTACGAGCAGTACTTC
>-|TRBJ1-2|TRBV25-1|-
CASSESRGFGGYTF
TGTGCCAGCAGTGAATCGAGGGGGTTTGGTGGCTACACCTTC